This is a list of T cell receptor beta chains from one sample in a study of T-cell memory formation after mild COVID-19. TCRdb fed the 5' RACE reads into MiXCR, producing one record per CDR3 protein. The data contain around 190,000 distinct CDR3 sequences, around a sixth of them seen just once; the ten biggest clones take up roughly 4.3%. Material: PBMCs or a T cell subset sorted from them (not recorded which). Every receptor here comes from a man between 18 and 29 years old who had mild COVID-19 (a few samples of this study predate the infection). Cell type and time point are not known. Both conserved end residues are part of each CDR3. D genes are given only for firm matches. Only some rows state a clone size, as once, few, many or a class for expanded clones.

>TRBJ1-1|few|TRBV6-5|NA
CASNFGGNTEAFF
TGTGCCAGCAACTTCGGAGGGAACACTGAAGCTTTCTTT
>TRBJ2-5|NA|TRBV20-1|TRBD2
CSPQVAGGAGETQYF
TGCAGCCCCCAAGTGGCGGGGGGGGCAGGAGAGACCCAGTACTTC
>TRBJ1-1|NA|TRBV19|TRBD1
CASKMDRGGTEAFF
TGTGCCAGTAAAATGGACAGGGGGGGCACTGAAGCTTTCTTT
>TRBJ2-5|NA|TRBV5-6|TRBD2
CASSLAGEQTQYF
TGTGCCAGCAGCTTAGCGGGGGAGCAGACCCAGTACTTC
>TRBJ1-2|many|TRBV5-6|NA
CASSRRRGYTF
TGTGCCAGCAGCCGGAGACGAGGCTACACCTTC
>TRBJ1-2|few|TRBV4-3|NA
CASSQGTAYGYTF
TGCGCCAGCAGCCAAGGGACAGCCTATGGCTACACCTTC
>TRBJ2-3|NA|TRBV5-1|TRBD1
CASSAAGTGDTDTQYF
TGCGCCAGCAGCGCAGCCGGGACAGGGGATACAGATACGCAGTATTTT
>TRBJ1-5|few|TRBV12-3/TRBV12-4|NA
CASSQTTFGNQPQHF
TGTGCCAGCAGCCAGACTACATTCGGCAATCAGCCCCAGCATTTT
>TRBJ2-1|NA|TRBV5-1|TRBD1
CASSSSGTGGNEQFF
TGCGCCAGCAGCTCCTCCGGGACAGGGGGAAATGAGCAGTTCTTC
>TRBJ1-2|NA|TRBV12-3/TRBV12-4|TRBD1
CASSPGQGAIGYGYTF
TGTGCCAGCAGCCCCGGACAGGGGGCCATCGGCTATGGCTACACCTTC
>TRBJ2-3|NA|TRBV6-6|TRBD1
CASGLTGTGSGQYF
TGTGCCAGCGGACTCACCGGGACAGGGAGTGGGCAGTATTTT
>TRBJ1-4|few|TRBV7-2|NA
CASSPYPRQEYNEKLFF
TGTGCCAGCAGTCCTTATCCGAGACAGGAATATAATGAAAAACTGTTTTTT
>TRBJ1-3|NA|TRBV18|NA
CASSPGQTQGNTIYF
TGTGCCAGCTCACCAGGACAGACGCAAGGAAACACCATATATTTT
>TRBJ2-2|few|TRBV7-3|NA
CASSLIGGAGELFF
TGTGCCAGCAGCTTAATAGGAGGGGCCGGGGAGCTGTTTTTT
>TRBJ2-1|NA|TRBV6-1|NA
CASSEARGYEQFF
TGTGCCAGCAGTGAAGCCAGGGGCTATGAGCAGTTCTTC
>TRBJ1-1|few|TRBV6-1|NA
CASLPGGAVTEAFF
TGTGCCAGCTTACCGGGGGGGGCCGTCACTGAAGCTTTCTTT
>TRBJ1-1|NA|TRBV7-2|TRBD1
CASSTRTGGSNTEAFF
TGTGCCAGCAGCACCCGGACAGGGGGTTCGAACACTGAAGCTTTCTTT
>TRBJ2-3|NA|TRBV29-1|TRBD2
CSVVLAGLGSPTQYF
TGCAGCGTTGTTCTAGCGGGTCTTGGTAGCCCTACGCAGTATTTT
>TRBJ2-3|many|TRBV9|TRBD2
CASSVLRGGRSTDTQYF
TGTGCCAGCAGCGTTTTGCGGGGGGGCAGAAGCACAGATACGCAGTATTTT
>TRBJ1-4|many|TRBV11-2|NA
CASSLGQGNEKLFF
TGTGCCAGCAGCTTAGGGCAGGGTAATGAAAAACTGTTTTTT
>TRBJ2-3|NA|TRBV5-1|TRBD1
CASSSGTGAGDTQYF
TGCGCCAGCAGCTCCGGGACAGGGGCCGGAGATACGCAGTATTTT
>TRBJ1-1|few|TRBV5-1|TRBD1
CASSPDRPNTEAFF
TGCGCCAGCAGCCCGGACAGGCCGAACACTGAAGCTTTCTTT